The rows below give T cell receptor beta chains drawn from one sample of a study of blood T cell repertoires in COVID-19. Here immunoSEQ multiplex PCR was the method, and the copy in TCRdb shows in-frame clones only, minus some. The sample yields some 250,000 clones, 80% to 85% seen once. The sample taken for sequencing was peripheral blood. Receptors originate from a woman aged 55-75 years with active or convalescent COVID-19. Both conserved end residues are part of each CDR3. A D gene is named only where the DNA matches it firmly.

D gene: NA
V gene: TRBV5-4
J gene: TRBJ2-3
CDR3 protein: CASTDPRHSAGTQYF

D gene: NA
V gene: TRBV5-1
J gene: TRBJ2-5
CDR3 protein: CASSLFGGLETQYF

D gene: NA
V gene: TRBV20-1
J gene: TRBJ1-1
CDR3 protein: CSARGRGEAFF

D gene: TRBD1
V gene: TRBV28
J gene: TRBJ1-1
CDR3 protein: CASSLQGVNAFF

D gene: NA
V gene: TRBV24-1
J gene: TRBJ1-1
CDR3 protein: CATSDLKGQLNTEAFF

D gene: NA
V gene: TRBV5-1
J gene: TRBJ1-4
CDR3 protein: CASSLAPGRGNEKLFF

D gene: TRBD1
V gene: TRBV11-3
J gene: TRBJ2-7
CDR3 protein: CASSSGTGRDTYEQYF

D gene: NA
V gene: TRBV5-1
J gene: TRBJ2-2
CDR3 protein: CASSLGPPGGGRNTGELFF

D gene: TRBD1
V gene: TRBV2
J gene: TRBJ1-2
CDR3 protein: CASSEAVGGSVYGYTF

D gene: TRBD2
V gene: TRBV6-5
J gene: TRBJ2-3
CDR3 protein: CASSPGGSTDTQYF

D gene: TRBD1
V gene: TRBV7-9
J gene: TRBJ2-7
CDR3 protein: CASSKTGGEIEQYF

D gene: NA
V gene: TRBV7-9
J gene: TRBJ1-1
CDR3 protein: CASTTGGVLGTEAFF

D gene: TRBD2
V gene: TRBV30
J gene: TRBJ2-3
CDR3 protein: CAWTRLAGLTDTQYF

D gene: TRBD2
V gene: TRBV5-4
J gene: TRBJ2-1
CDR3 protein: CASSFSPGGPYNEQFF

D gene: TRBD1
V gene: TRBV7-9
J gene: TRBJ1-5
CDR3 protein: CASSADREAQPQHF

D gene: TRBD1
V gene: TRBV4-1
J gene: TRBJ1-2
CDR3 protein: CASSPGGRGRRGDGYTF

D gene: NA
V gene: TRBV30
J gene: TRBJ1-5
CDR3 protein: CAWSVGFWLSGYLAGVYSNQPQHF

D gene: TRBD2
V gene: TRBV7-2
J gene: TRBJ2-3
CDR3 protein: CASTDLGLALDTQYF

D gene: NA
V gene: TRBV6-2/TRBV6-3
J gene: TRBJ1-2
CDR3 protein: CASSDQGLGYTF

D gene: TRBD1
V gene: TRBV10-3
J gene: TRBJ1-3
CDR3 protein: CAIRRAETGGYGNTIYF

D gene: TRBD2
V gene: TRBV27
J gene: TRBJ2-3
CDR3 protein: CASSLSWTSGVTDTQYF

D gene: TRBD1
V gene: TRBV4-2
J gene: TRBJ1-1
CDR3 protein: CASSQTGGDGTRFF

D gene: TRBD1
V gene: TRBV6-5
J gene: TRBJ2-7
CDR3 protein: CASTDRGRIDEQYF

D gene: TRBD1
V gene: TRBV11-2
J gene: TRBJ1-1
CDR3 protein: CASSLGQGGQAFF

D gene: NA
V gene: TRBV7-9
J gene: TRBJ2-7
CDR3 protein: CASSQYRAHEQYF

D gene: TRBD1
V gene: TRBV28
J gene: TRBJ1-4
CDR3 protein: CASSQGGPNEKLFF

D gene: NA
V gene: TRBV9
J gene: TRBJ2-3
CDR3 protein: CASSVESSSSTDTQYF

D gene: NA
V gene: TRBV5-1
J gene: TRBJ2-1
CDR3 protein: CASSLAGQGYNEQFF